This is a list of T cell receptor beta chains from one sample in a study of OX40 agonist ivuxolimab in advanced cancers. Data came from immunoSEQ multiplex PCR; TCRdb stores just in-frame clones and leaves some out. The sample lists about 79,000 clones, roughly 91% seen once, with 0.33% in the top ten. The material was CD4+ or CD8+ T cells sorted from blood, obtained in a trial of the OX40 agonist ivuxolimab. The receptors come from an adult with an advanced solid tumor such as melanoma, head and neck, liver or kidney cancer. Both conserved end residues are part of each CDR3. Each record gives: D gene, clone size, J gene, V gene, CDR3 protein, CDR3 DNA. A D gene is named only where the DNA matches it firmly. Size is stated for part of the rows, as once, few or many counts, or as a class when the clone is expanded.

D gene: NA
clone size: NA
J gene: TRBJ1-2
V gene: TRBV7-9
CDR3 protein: CASSSLGTLGYTF
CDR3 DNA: TGTGCCAGCAGCTCGTTAGGGACCCTGGGCTACACCTTC

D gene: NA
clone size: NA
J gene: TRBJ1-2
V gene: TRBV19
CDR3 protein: CASSIVDRSRDGYTF
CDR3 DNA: TGTGCCAGTAGTATAGTGGACAGAAGTAGGGATGGCTACACCTTC

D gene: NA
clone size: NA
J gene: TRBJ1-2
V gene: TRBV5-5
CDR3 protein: CASSLDWGGGYGYTF
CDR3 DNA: TGTGCCAGCAGCTTGGATTGGGGCGGCGGCTATGGCTACACCTTC

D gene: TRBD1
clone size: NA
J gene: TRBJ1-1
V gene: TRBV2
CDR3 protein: CASSLDRGYDEAFF
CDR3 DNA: TGTGCCAGCAGTCTAGACAGGGGGTACGATGAAGCTTTCTTT

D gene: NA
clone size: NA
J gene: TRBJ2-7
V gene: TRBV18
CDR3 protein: CASSPPGLAGEQYF
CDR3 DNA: TGTGCCAGCTCACCTCCGGGGCTAGCCGGCGAGCAGTACTTC

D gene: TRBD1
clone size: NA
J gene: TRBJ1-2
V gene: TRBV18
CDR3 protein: CASSPGQGAPGYTF
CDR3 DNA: TGTGCCAGCTCACCAGGACAGGGGGCTCCTGGCTACACCTTC

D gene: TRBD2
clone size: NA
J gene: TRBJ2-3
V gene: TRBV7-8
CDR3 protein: CASSLASGGPSTDTQYF
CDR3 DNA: TGTGCCAGCAGCCTCGCCTCGGGGGGGCCAAGCACAGATACGCAGTATTTT

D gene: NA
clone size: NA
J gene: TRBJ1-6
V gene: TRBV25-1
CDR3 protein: CASSEYLGDNSPLHF
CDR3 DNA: TGTGCCAGCAGTGAATATTTGGGAGATAATTCACCCCTCCACTTT

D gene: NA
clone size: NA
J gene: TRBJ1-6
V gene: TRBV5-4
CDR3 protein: CASSLRASVDSPLHF
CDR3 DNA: TGTGCCAGCAGCTTAAGGGCCTCCGTAGACTCACCCCTCCACTTT

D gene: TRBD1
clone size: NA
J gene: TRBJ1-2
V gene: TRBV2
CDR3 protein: CASSTRQGSYGYTF
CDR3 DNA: TGTGCCAGCAGTACTCGACAGGGGAGCTATGGCTACACCTTC

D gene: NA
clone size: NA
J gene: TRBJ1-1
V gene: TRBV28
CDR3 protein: CASSGDSAPNTEAFF
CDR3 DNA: TGTGCCAGCAGTGGCGACAGTGCGCCGAACACTGAAGCTTTCTTT

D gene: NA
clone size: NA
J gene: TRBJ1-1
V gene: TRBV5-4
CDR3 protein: CASSLEQDTEAFF
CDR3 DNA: TGTGCCAGCAGCTTGGAACAGGACACTGAAGCTTTCTTT

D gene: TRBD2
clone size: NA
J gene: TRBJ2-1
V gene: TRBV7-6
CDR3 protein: CASSVGLAGDREQFF
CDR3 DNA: TGTGCCAGCAGCGTTGGACTAGCGGGGGACAGGGAGCAGTTCTTC

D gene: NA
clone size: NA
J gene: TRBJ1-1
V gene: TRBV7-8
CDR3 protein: CASSLLGRAGNTEAFF
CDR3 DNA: TGTGCCAGCAGCTTACTTGGCCGGGCGGGGAACACTGAAGCTTTCTTT

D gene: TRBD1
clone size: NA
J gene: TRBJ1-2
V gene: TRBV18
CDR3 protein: CASSRPGQGSDGYTF
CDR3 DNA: TGTGCCAGCTCGAGGCCGGGACAGGGTTCCGATGGCTACACCTTC

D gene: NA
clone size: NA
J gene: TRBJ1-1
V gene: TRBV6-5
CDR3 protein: CASSYSRGRGTEAFF
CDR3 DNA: TGTGCCAGCAGTTACTCTCGGGGAAGGGGCACTGAAGCTTTCTTT

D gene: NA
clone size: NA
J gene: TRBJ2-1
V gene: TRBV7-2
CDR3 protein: CASSSTRDEQFF
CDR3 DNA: TGTGCCAGCAGCTCCACTAGGGATGAGCAGTTCTTC

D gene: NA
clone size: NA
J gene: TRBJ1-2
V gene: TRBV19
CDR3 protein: CASSIDARINYGYTF
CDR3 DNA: TGTGCCAGTAGTATAGACGCCAGGATCAATTATGGCTACACCTTC

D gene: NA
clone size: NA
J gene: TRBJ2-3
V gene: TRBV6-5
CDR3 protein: CASSSPGAQYF
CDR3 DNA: TGTGCCAGCAGTTCCCCGGGAGCGCAGTATTTT

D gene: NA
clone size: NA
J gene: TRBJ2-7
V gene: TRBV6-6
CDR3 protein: CASSYSGGAAYEQYF
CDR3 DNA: TGTGCCAGCAGTTACTCGGGCGGGGCAGCTTACGAGCAGTACTTC

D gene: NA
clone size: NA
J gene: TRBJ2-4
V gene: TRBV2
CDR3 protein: CASTEVEGIMVENIQYF
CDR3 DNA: TGTGCCAGCACCGAAGTTGAAGGGATTATGGTAGAAAACATTCAGTACTTC

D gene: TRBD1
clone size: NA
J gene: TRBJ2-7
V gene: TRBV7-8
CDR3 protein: CASSRLGQPYEQYF
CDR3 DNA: TGTGCCAGCAGTCGATTGGGACAGCCCTACGAGCAGTACTTC

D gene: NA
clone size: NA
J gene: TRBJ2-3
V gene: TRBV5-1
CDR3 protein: CASSLVGRVTDTQYF
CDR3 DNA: TGCGCCAGCAGCTTGGTAGGCAGGGTTACAGATACGCAGTATTTT

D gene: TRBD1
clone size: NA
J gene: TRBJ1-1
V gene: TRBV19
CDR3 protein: CASSAWDRDRLNTEAFF
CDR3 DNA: TGTGCCAGTAGTGCCTGGGACAGAGATCGATTGAACACTGAAGCTTTCTTT

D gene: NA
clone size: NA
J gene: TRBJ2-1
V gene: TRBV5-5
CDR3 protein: CASRTRDWENEQFF
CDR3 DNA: TGTGCCAGCAGGACCCGGGACTGGGAGAATGAGCAGTTCTTC

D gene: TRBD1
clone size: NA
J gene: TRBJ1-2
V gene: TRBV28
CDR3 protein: CASSLQTGEGVYGYTF
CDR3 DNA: TGTGCCAGCAGTCTTCAGACAGGGGAGGGGGTCTATGGCTACACCTTC

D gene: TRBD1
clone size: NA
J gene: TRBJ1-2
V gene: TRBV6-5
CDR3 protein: CASSRDRGGPGYTF
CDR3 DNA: TGTGCCAGCAGCCGAGACAGGGGAGGACCCGGCTACACCTTC

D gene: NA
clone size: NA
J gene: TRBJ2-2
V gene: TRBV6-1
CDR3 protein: CASSQGTPNTGELFF
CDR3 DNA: TGTGCCAGCAGCCAAGGCACACCGAACACCGGGGAGCTGTTTTTT

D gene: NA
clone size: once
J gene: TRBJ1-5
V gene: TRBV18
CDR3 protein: CASSPQSFSGRLPNSNQPQHF
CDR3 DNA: TGTGCCAGCTCACCACAAAGTTTTTCAGGGCGCCTACCTAATAGCAATCAGCCCCAGCATTTT

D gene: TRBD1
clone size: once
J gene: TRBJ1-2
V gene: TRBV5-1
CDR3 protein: CASSLEARGRFTNYGYTF
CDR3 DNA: TGCGCCAGCAGCTTGGAGGCAAGGGGGCGCTTTACCAACTATGGCTACACCTTC

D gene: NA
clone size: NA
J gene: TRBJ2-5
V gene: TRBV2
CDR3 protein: CASRTGTQYF
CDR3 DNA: TGTGCCAGCAGGACAGGAACCCAGTACTTC

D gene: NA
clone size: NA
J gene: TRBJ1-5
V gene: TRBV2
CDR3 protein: CASRAVSNNQPQHF
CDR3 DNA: TGTGCCAGCCGGGCGGTCAGCAACAATCAGCCCCAGCATTTT

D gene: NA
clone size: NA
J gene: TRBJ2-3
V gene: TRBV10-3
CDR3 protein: CAISAGTESTDTQYF
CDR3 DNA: TGTGCCATCAGTGCCGGGACCGAAAGCACAGATACGCAGTATTTT

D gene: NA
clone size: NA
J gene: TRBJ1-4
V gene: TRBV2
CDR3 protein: CASRYREGEKLFF
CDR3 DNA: TGTGCCAGCAGGTACAGGGAGGGAGAAAAACTGTTTTTT

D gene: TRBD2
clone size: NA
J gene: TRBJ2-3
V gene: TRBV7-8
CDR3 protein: CASRRLAGRDTQYF
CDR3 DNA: TGTGCCAGCAGGAGACTAGCGGGGAGAGATACGCAGTATTTT

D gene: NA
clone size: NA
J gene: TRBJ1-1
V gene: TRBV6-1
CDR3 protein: CASTKSGGTEAFF
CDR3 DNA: TGTGCCAGCACTAAGTCAGGAGGCACTGAAGCTTTCTTT

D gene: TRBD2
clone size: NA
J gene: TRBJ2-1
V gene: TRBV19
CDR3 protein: CASSILSSGRDNEQFF
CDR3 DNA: TGTGCCAGTAGTATCTTGTCTAGCGGGAGGGACAATGAGCAGTTCTTC

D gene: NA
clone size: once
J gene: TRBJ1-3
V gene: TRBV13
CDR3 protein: CASSLSGNTIYF
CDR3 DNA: TGTGCCAGCAGCTTATCTGGAAACACCATATATTTT

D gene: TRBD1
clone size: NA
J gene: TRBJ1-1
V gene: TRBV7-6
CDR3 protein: CASSRYRGQNTEAFF
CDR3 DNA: TGTGCCAGCAGCCGATACAGGGGGCAGAACACTGAAGCTTTCTTT

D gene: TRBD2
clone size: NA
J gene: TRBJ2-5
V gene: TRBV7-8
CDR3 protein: CASSSGLAGRRLVSEETQYF
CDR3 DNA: TGTGCCAGCAGCTCCGGACTAGCGGGGCGGAGATTGGTGTCTGAAGAGACCCAGTACTTC

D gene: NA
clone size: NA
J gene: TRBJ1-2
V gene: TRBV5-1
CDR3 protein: CASSLDGVSYGYTF
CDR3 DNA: TGCGCCAGCAGCTTGGACGGAGTTTCATATGGCTACACCTTC

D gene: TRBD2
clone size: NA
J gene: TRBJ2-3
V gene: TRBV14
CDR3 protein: CASSQIGGGTDTQYF
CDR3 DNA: TGTGCCAGCAGCCAGATCGGGGGGGGCACAGATACGCAGTATTTT

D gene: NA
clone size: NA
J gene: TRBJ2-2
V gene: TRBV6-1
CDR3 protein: CASSERTRGAGELFF
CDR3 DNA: TGTGCCAGCAGTGAACGAACTAGGGGGGCCGGGGAGCTGTTTTTT

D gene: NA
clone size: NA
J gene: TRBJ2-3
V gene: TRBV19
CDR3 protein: CASSIRDTQYF
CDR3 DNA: TGTGCCAGTAGTATCCGCGATACGCAGTATTTT

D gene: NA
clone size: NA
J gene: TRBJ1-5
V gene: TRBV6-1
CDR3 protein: CASSDRGKGGNQPQHF
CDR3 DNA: TGTGCCAGCAGTGATAGGGGCAAAGGAGGCAATCAGCCCCAGCATTTT

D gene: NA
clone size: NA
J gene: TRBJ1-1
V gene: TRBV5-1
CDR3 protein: CASSLERGTEAFF
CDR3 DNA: TGCGCCAGCAGCTTGGAAAGGGGGACTGAAGCTTTCTTT

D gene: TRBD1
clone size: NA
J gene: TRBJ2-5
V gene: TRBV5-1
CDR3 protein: CASSLGQGAQETQYF
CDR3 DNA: TGCGCCAGCAGCTTGGGGCAGGGGGCCCAAGAGACCCAGTACTTC

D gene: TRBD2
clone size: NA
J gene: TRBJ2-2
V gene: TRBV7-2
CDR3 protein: CASSPMGAGVTNTGELFF
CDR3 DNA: TGTGCCAGCAGCCCGATGGGAGCGGGGGTTACTAACACCGGGGAGCTGTTTTTT

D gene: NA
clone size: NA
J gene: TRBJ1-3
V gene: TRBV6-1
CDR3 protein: CASRSLNSGNTIYF
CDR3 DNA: TGTGCCAGCAGATCCCTCAACTCTGGAAACACCATATATTTT

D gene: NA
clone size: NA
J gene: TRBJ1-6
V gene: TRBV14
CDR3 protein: CASSQMRPVNSPLHF
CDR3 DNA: TGTGCCAGCAGCCAGATGCGCCCAGTAAATTCACCCCTCCACTTT

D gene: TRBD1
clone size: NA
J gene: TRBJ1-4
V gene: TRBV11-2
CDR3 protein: CASRPGTGLNEKLFF
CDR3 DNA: TGTGCCAGCAGACCCGGGACAGGCCTTAATGAAAAACTGTTTTTT

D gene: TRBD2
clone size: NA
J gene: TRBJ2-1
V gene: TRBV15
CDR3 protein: CATSTPTSSGGAYEQFF
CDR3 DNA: TGTGCCACCAGCACCCCCACATCTAGCGGGGGGGCCTATGAGCAGTTCTTC

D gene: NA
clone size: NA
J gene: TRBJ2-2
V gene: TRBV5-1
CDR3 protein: CASSPPTGELFF
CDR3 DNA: TGCGCCAGCAGCCCCCCCACCGGGGAGCTGTTTTTT

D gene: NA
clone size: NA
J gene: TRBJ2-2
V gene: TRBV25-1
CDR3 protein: CASSESNTGELFF
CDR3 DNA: TGTGCCAGCAGTGAATCGAACACCGGGGAGCTGTTTTTT

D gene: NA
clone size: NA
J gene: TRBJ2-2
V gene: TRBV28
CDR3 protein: CASSSPGGFKRDTGELFF
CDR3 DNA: TGTGCCAGCAGTTCTCCAGGGGGGTTCAAAAGGGACACCGGGGAGCTGTTTTTT